Shown below are 8 T cell receptor beta chains from a single sample sequenced in a study of Graves' ophthalmopathy and Graves' hyperthyroidism. The study amplified TCR beta CDR3 regions using RNA transcripts. Second-round multiplex PCR came after a first-round RT-PCR that employed HTBI primers. TCRdb re-called the multiplex PCR reads through MiXCR, storing one row per CDR3 protein. The sample includes approximately 1.2 million distinct CDR3 sequences, about 38% seen only once; the top ten take 8.5% to 14%. The sample taken for sequencing was peripheral blood or thyroid tissue (not recorded which). The receptors stem from an adult man with Graves' hyperthyroidism.

This clonotype came up once. The chain joins TRBV2 to TRBJ1-5; 9 nucleotides match TRBD1. CDR1 is SNHLY and CDR2 is FYNNEI in the germline V gene. This CDR3 comprises 15 residues. The V and J ends lost 6 bases and 7 bases, in that order; junction bases with no gene match: 10. This CDR3 is CASSPLRTGAQPQHF. CDR3 nucleotide sequence: TGTGCCAGCAGCCCCCTAAGGACAGGGGCCCAGCCCCAGCATTTT.

This clonotype was counted ten times or more. The V call is TRBV7-9, the J call TRBJ2-2, with D possibly being TRBD2 (7 bases). CDR1 and CDR2 (germline): SEHNR, FQNEAQ (reference sequence). V was shortened by 5 bases and J by 6 bases, with 19 bases between the two germline ends. The CDR3 is 16 amino acids. The DNA of the CDR3 is TGTGCCAGCAGCATAGGGGGACTAACGATGGCCGGGGAGCTGTTTTTT. It translates to CASSIGGLTMAGELFF.

The sample holds many counts of this clonotype. J is TRBJ1-2 and V is TRBV5-1; unclear D gene. Per germline, CDR1 SGHRS and CDR2 YFSETQ. With 5 bases removed from V and 8 bases from J, the gap between germline ends came to 10 bases. The CDR3 runs to 11 residues. CDR3 in amino acids: CASSPGEGYTF. In DNA, the CDR3 is TGCGCCAGCAGTCCAGGAGAAGGCTACACCTTC.

The chain joins TRBV7-2 to TRBJ1-6; 11 nucleotides agree with TRBD1. This CDR3 has 16 amino acids. Germline trimming cut 6 bases from V and 6 bases from J; bases unmatched to any gene: 7. From germline, CDR1 is SGHTA and CDR2 FQGNSA. The chain's CDR3 is CASRSGTGGGNSPLHF. The CDR3 DNA reads TGTGCCAGCAGGTCTGGGACAGGGGGAGGTAATTCACCCCTCCACTTT.

The gene calls are TRBV25-1 and TRBJ1-2; the match to TRBD1 covers 12 bases. CDR3 size: 15 residues. Per germline, CDR1 MGHDK and CDR2 SYGVNS. Losses at the gene ends were 8 bases for V and 3 bases for J; bases not matched to a gene: 7. The CDR3: CASPRDRGQDYGYTF. The CDR3 nucleotides read TGTGCCAGCCCTCGGGACAGGGGGCAGGACTATGGCTACACCTTC.

Many counts were recorded for this clonotype. The chain links TRBV2 to TRBJ2-7, with 11 bases that match TRBD1. The length of the CDR3 is 17 residues. Germline CDR1 SNHLY, CDR2 FYNNEI. V lost 7 bases and J lost 0; bases outside the gene matches: 11. CDR3 sequence reads: CASKVGQGAIFSYEQYF. DNA for the CDR3: TGTGCCAGCAAGGTTGGACAGGGGGCTATCTTCTCCTACGAGCAGTACTTC.

V and J are TRBV5-1 and TRBJ2-7, with 8 nucleotides matching TRBD2. Germline lookup yields CDR1 SGHRS and CDR2 YFSETQ. With 3 bases clipped from V and 5 bases from J, the junction kept 4 bases outside the gene matches. This CDR3 contains 13 residues. The CDR3 sequence is CASSSLTSDEQYF. As DNA, the CDR3 is TGCGCCAGCAGCTCCCTGACTAGCGACGAGCAGTACTTC.

This clonotype has only a few counts. The chain combines TRBV5-4 with TRBJ2-6; D is perhaps TRBD1 (5 bases). In germline, CDR1 is SGHNT, CDR2 YYREEE (reference sequence). V gave up 4 bases and J gave up 0 bases, with 14 bases separating them. The CDR3 runs to 17 residues. For the CDR3, the DNA is TGTGCCAGCAGCGGATTTCAGGGATTCTCTGGGGCCAACGTCCTGACTTTC. Residues: CASSGFQGFSGANVLTF. Full variable domain (remainder filled in from reference TRBV5-4 and TRBJ2-6): ETGVTQSPTHLIKTRGQQVTLRCSSQSGHNTVSWYQQALGQGPQFIFQYYREEENGRGNFPPRFSGLQFPNYSSELNVNALELDDSALYLCASSGFQGFSGANVLTFGAGSRLTVL.